The clone carrying this T cell receptor beta chain was seen only a few times. The antigen remains undetermined. The TCR beta CDR3 regions underwent amplification from RNA transcripts. Scientists carried out first-round RT-PCR using HTBI primers and then a second-round multiplex PCR. TCRdb re-analysed the multiplex PCR reads in MiXCR, keeping a single row per CDR3 protein. The table lists about 1.1 million distinct CDR3 sequences, 36% of them singletons. This specimen belongs to a study of Graves' ophthalmopathy and Graves' hyperthyroidism. As for the study in general: The authors defined stable hyperthyroidism as no ophthalmopathy within 18 months of follow-up. Study-wide results and limits: Blood also held most thyroid clonotypes expanded above 0.001 frequency.

Symptoms, serum thyroxine and TRAb, thyroid ultrasound, and orbital computed tomography formed the diagnostic basis. Sequenced: peripheral blood or thyroid tissue (not recorded which). This TCR was recovered from an adult man with Graves' hyperthyroidism.

CDR3 coding DNA: TGCGCCAGCAGCCAAGGGCGCGTCCAGGTCGGGGAGCTGTTTTTT. Protein product: CASSQGRVQVGELFF. The rearrangement uses TRBV4-1 and TRBJ2-2; D not resolved. V was trimmed by 1 base and J by 7 bases, leaving 13 bases between them. This CDR3 is built from 15 residues. Germline assignment: CDR1 MGHRA and CDR2 YSYEKL.